Listed here are 19 T cell receptor beta chains from one sample, sequenced in a study of T cells in Graves' hyperthyroidism and ophthalmopathy. Researchers amplified the TCR beta CDR3 regions from RNA transcripts. TCR CDR3 underwent first-round RT-PCR with the HTBI primer set. TCRdb reanalysed the multiplex PCR reads using MiXCR and keeps one entry per CDR3 protein. Among 450,000 to 650,000 distinct CDR3 sequences listed, roughly 15% were seen once. Sequencing was carried out using blood. The receptor set was obtained from a woman aged 18-29 years with Graves' ophthalmopathy.

The CDR3 DNA follows: TGTGCCAGCAGCCCCAGTGAGAGGGGTGATTCACCCCTCCACTTT. As protein: CASSPSERGDSPLHF. The chain combines TRBV7-9 with TRBJ1-6; D is perhaps TRBD1 (5 bases). Per the germline V gene, CDR1 is SEHNR and CDR2 is FQNEAQ (reference sequence). V was cut by 5 bases and J by 8 bases, with 16 bases left in between. CDR3 size: 15 residues. Drawing the rest from reference TRBV7-9 and TRBJ1-6, the complete variable domain is DTGVSQNPRHKITKRGQNVTFRCDPISEHNRLYWYRQTLGQGPEFLTYFQNEAQLEKSRLLSDRFSAERPKGSFSTLEIQRTEQGDSAMYLCASSPSERGDSPLHFGNGTRLTVT.

This clonotype appeared once. J is TRBJ2-7 and V is TRBV19, with 7 positions matching TRBD2. Germline V gene sequence: CDR1 LNHDA, CDR2 SQIVND (reference sequence). The CDR3 loop spans 15 amino acids. Unmatched junction bases numbered 14, after V lost 3 bases and J lost 9 bases. This CDR3 is CASSMQGTTGDRQYF. The DNA for the CDR3 is TGTGCCAGTAGTATGCAAGGGACTACGGGCGACCGGCAGTACTTC.

This clonotype was counted a single time. A much more abundant neighbour one base away suggests this may be a read error. The chain recombines TRBV6-1 with TRBJ2-1; perhaps TRBD2 as D (5 bases). Germline V gene lookup returns CDR1 MNHNS and CDR2 SASEGT. The V and J ends lost 4 bases and 3 bases respectively, with 10 bases between them. The CDR3 length is 14 residues. The CDR3 sequence is CASSVVEDYNEQFF. CDR3 bases: TGTGCCAGCAGTGTAGTGGAGGACTACAATGAGCAGTTCTTC.

This clonotype has a handful of counts. The gene calls are TRBV27 and TRBJ2-1; TRBD2 might be the D (6 bases). The CDR3 extends over 17 amino acids. Germline V CDR1 and CDR2: MNHEY, SMNVEV (reference sequence). Deletions cut 3 bases from V and 2 bases from J, with 17 bases between. For the CDR3, the DNA is TGTGCCAGCAGTTTCAATCTGGGGGGAGGTCCCTACAATGAGCAGTTCTTC. Its protein is CASSFNLGGGPYNEQFF.

This clonotype has a count of ten or more. The chain carries TRBV28 and TRBJ1-5; 8 nucleotides match TRBD1. CDR3 length equals 15 residues. J lost 6 bases, V lost 8 bases, and 12 bases had no gene match. In germline, CDR1 is MDHEN, CDR2 SYDVKM. The CDR3 nucleotides read TGTGCCAGCGCCCCGGTACAGGGGGGTTTTCAGCCCCAGCATTTT. Translated: CASAPVQGGFQPQHF. The full variable domain, its missing parts supplied by reference TRBV28 and TRBJ1-5, is DVKVTQSSRYLVKRTGEKVFLECVQDMDHENMFWYRQDPGLGLRLIYFSYDVKMKEKGDIPEGYSVSREKKERFSLILESASTNQTSMYLCASAPVQGGFQPQHFGDGTRLSIL.

A few counts support this clonotype. This sequence joins TRBV5-8 and TRBJ2-5; unclear D gene. Germline lookup yields CDR1 SGHTS and CDR2 YDEGEE. V lost 3 bases and J lost 5, with 14 bases in between. The CDR3 covers 14 residues. The CDR3, as DNA: TGTGCCAGCAGCTCAGCCATTGAGTTGGAGACCCAGTACTTC. Amino acid sequence: CASSSAIELETQYF.

This clonotype appeared a few times. The chain has TRBV15 and TRBJ2-7; D assignment may be TRBD1 or TRBD2 (6 bases each). The CDR3 contains 15 residues. Trimming removed 1 base at V and 3 bases at J, with 13 bases between. Germline V gene lookup returns CDR1 LNHNV and CDR2 YYDKDF (reference sequence). This chain's CDR3 is CATSRGGTLNYEQYF. CDR3 bases: TGTGCCACCAGCAGAGGCGGGACACTAAACTACGAGCAGTACTTC.

This clonotype was seen repeatedly, ten times or more. The genes are TRBV3-1 and TRBJ2-7; D remains unclear. The CDR3 contains 11 residues. Trimming stripped 3 bases from V and 7 bases from J, with 7 bases between. Germline V gene sequence: CDR1 LGHDT, CDR2 YNNKEL (reference sequence). CDR3 bases: TGTGCCAGCAGCCACTTACATGAGCAGTACTTC. Its protein product is CASSHLHEQYF.

The CDR3 region is CASSRGLAGDPYEQYF. In DNA form, the CDR3 reads TGTGCCAGCAGCCGGGGACTAGCGGGAGACCCCTACGAGCAGTACTTC. This chain connects TRBV3-1 to TRBJ2-7; 14 bases line up with TRBD2. Trimming removed 4 bases from V and 2 bases from J; junction bases left unmatched: 4. CDR3 length equals 16 residues. The germline gives CDR1 LGHDT, CDR2 YNNKEL (reference sequence).

This clonotype has a handful of counts. The genes are TRBV7-9 and TRBJ1-1, with D hard to call. Germline CDR1 SEHNR, CDR2 FQNEAQ (reference sequence). This CDR3 is built from 12 residues. V was clipped by 5 bases and J by 1 base, with 5 bases between them. Written as DNA, the CDR3 is TGTGCCAGCAGCGACCGGAACACTGAAGCTTTCTTT. It specifies CASSDRNTEAFF.

About this clonotype: The germline gene is not matched at one end of the junction; a read error may be the cause. The V and J genes are TRBV4-1 and TRBJ2-2; D might be TRBD2 (5 bases). The CDR3 covers 18 residues. Germline loops: CDR1 MGHRA, CDR2 YSYEKL. CDR3 residues: CASSQEGWLASRPGELFF. The CDR3 DNA sequence: TGTGCCAGCAGCCAAGAAGGGTGGCTAGCCTCCCGTCCCGGGGAGCTGTTTTTT.

The rearrangement joins TRBV5-8 to TRBJ2-3; D is unclear. In germline, CDR1 is SGHTS, CDR2 YDEGEE. V was shortened by 4 bases and J by 7 bases, with 7 bases between the two germline ends. The CDR3 loop spans 11 amino acids. CDR3 in amino acids: CASSQANTQYF. The CDR3, as DNA: TGTGCCAGCAGCCAAGCCAATACGCAGTATTTT.

This clonotype was observed at least ten times. The rearrangement uses TRBV3-1 and TRBJ1-5; TRBD1 is a possible D gene (5 bases). The CDR3 sequence is 13 residues long. The ends were cut back, 4 bases at V and 4 bases at J, with 8 bases in the middle. Germline CDR1 LGHDT, CDR2 YNNKEL (reference sequence). The CDR3 bases are TGTGCCAGCAGCCCGACAGAGAATCAGCCCCAGCATTTT. Translated: CASSPTENQPQHF.

This clonotype showed up many times. The V and J genes are TRBV7-8 and TRBJ1-5, with no clear D. The germline V gene has CDR1 SGHVS and CDR2 FQNEAQ. Trimming cost V 4 bases and J 5 bases, with 9 bases left between them. CDR3 length equals 13 residues. The CDR3 DNA is TGTGCCAGCAGCTCCCGGAGTGATCAGCCCCAGCATTTT. Its protein is CASSSRSDQPQHF.

A few counts support this clonotype. The chain carries TRBV5-1 and TRBJ2-7; 8 nucleotides align to TRBD1. The ends lost 2 bases at V and 3 bases at J; junction bases unmatched: 7. This CDR3 is 15 amino acids long. Germline CDR1 is SGHRS and CDR2 is YFSETQ. The CDR3 bases are TGCGCCAGCAGCTTCGGACAGGGAGGTGTCTACGAGCAGTACTTC. Residues: CASSFGQGGVYEQYF.

This clonotype appeared a few times. A read error may produce the germline difference seen at one junction end. The V gene is TRBV7-9, the J gene TRBJ2-7; a possible D gene is TRBD2 (5 bases). Germline V gene data show CDR1 as SEHNR and CDR2 as FQNEAQ (reference sequence). The CDR3 sequence is 15 residues long. The CDR3 DNA follows: TGCGCCAGCAGCCCAGCGGAAGGCCTCCCCTACGAGCAGTACTTC. It yields the protein CASSPAEGLPYEQYF.

This clonotype occurred many times. This chain connects TRBV12-3 or TRBV12-4 to TRBJ1-5; 7 bases map to TRBD1. With V trimmed by 6 bases and J by 2 bases, 7 bases remained unmatched. This CDR3 spans 15 amino acids. The CDR3 sequence: CASRRTGEGNQPQHF. DNA of the CDR3: TGTGCCAGCAGGAGGACAGGAGAGGGCAATCAGCCCCAGCATTTT.

The rearrangement links TRBV20-1 to TRBJ2-7; 8 nucleotides align to TRBD1. Per the germline V gene, CDR1 is DFQATT and CDR2 is SNEGSKA (reference sequence). The CDR3 is 15 residues long. J lost 0 bases, V lost 4 bases, and 8 bases had no gene match. Written as DNA, the CDR3 is TGCAGTGCTAATCCCAACAGGGGGTCCTCCTACGAGCAGTACTTC. It yields the protein CSANPNRGSSYEQYF.

This clonotype was observed at least ten times. V gene TRBV2 combines with J gene TRBJ2-1, with 9 bases that match TRBD2. CDR3 length: 15 amino acids. CDR1 is SNHLY, CDR2 FYNNEI, per germline. Trimming took 5 bases from V and 8 from J; bases not matched to a gene: 10. In nucleotides, the CDR3 is TGTGCCAGCAGTTCCCCTAGCGGGATGGATCATGAGCAGTTCTTC. It translates to CASSSPSGMDHEQFF.